This entry is about one T cell receptor (beta chain). Germline CDR1 and CDR2: DFQATT and SNEGSKA (reference sequence). This CDR3 contains 15 residues. Germline trimming cut 0 bases from V and 5 bases from J; bases unmatched to any gene: 8. The data derive from a study of T-cell reconstitution after alpha-beta-depleted transplantation in children. Molecular barcoding with unique molecular identifiers was used for the TCRbeta library. TCRdb re-called the PCR reads through MiXCR, storing one row per CDR3 protein. This table has approximately 980,000 distinct CDR3 sequences, roughly 29% appearing once. The rearrangement uses TRBV20-1 and TRBJ1-2; TRBD1 matches 8 bases. The sequencing here drew on PBMCs, mostly from graft donor cells, taken 360 days after TCRalphabeta/CD19-depleted stem cell transplant. The TCR sequence derives from a boy under two years old who had a stem cell transplant for SCID, so the T cells may come from the graft donor. The CDR3 sequence is CSARDSGQGAYGYTF. The CDR3 DNA is TGCAGTGCTAGAGATAGCGGACAGGGTGCTTATGGCTACACCTTC.